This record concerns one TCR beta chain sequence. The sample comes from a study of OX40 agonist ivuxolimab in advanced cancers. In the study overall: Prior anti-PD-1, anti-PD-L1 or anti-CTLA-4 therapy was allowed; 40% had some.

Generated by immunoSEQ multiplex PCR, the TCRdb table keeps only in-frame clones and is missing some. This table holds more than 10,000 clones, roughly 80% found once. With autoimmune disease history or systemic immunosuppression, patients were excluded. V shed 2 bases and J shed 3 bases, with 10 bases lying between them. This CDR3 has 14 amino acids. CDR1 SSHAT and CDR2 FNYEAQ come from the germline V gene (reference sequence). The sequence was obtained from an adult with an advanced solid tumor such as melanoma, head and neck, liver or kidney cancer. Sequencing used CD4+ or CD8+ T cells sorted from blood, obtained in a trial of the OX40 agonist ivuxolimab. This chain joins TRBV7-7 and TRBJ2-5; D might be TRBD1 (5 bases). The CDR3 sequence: CASSLSWTKETQYF. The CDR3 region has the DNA TGTGCCAGCAGCTTATCTTGGACAAAAGAGACCCAGTACTTC.